A selection of T cell receptor beta chains follows, all from one sample in a study of Ad26.COV2.S vaccination and SARS-CoV-2 variants. Clones were read by immunoSEQ multiplex PCR, and TCRdb kept only the in-frame ones, dropping some. The sample shows 300,000 to 400,000 clones, 87% of them seen only once. Sequencing used peripheral blood, obtained in a trial of Ad26.COV2.S vaccine versus placebo. These receptors were taken from a person aged 18 to 65 who received the Ad26.COV2.S COVID-19 vaccine or a placebo. CDR3s include the opening cysteine and the closing phenylalanine or tryptophan. Fields, in order: clone size, V gene, D gene, J gene, CDR3 length, CDR3 DNA, CDR3 protein. A D gene is named only where the DNA matches it firmly. Clone size is not always given. Where it is, it says once, few, many or a class for expanded clones.

clone size: few; V gene: TRBV3-1/TRBV3-2; D gene: NA; J gene: TRBJ2-3; CDR3 length: 15; CDR3 DNA: TGTGCCAGCAGCCACCCGGGGATTAGGACAGATACGCAGTATTTT; CDR3 protein: CASSHPGIRTDTQYF
clone size: NA; V gene: TRBV4-2; D gene: NA; J gene: TRBJ1-4; CDR3 length: 14; CDR3 DNA: TGTGCCAGCAGCCAAGTTGCAACTAATGAAAAACTGTTTTTT; CDR3 protein: CASSQVATNEKLFF
clone size: NA; V gene: TRBV15; D gene: NA; J gene: TRBJ1-2; CDR3 length: 16; CDR3 DNA: TGTGCCACCAGCAGAGATCAAAGTGCGGCCCTCTATGGCTACACCTTC; CDR3 protein: CATSRDQSAALYGYTF
clone size: NA; V gene: TRBV10-2; D gene: TRBD1; J gene: TRBJ2-1; CDR3 length: 15; CDR3 DNA: TGCGCCAGCAGCCCCCAAGGACAGGGATCTAATGAGCAGTTCTTC; CDR3 protein: CASSPQGQGSNEQFF
clone size: NA; V gene: TRBV6-2/TRBV6-3; D gene: TRBD1; J gene: TRBJ2-6; CDR3 length: 16; CDR3 DNA: TGTGCCAGCAGTTACCGGGACAGGTCAGGGGCCAACGTCCTGACTTTC; CDR3 protein: CASSYRDRSGANVLTF
clone size: NA; V gene: TRBV5-4; D gene: TRBD1; J gene: TRBJ1-1; CDR3 length: 15; CDR3 DNA: TGTGCCAGCAGCTCCCCCCGGGACAGGGTGATGAAAGCTTTCTTT; CDR3 protein: CASSSPRDRVMKAFF
clone size: NA; V gene: TRBV6-5; D gene: NA; J gene: TRBJ1-1; CDR3 length: 15; CDR3 DNA: TGTGCCAGCAGTCCCTTGCGGACCTTGAACACTGAAGCTTTCTTT; CDR3 protein: CASSPLRTLNTEAFF
clone size: NA; V gene: TRBV12-3/TRBV12-4; D gene: TRBD1; J gene: TRBJ1-1; CDR3 length: 13; CDR3 DNA: TGTGCCAGCAGTCCCATGACAGGGCTTGAAGCTTTCTTT; CDR3 protein: CASSPMTGLEAFF
clone size: NA; V gene: TRBV9; D gene: NA; J gene: TRBJ2-2; CDR3 length: 11; CDR3 DNA: TGTGCCAGCACCCGAACCGGGGAGCTGTTTTTT; CDR3 protein: CASTRTGELFF
clone size: once; V gene: TRBV5-4; D gene: TRBD1; J gene: TRBJ2-1; CDR3 length: 15; CDR3 DNA: TGTGCCAGCAGCCCATTGACAGGGAATTTCAATGAGCAGTTCTTC; CDR3 protein: CASSPLTGNFNEQFF
clone size: once; V gene: TRBV12-3/TRBV12-4; D gene: NA; J gene: TRBJ2-2; CDR3 length: 12; CDR3 DNA: TGTGCCAGCAGTTTCCTCACCGGGGAGCTGTTTTTT; CDR3 protein: CASSFLTGELFF
clone size: once; V gene: TRBV4-2; D gene: NA; J gene: TRBJ2-1; CDR3 length: 18; CDR3 DNA: TGTGCCAGCAGCCAAGAAGTTGGTGGGACCCCAGGCTACAATGAGCAGTTCTTC; CDR3 protein: CASSQEVGGTPGYNEQFF
clone size: NA; V gene: TRBV9; D gene: NA; J gene: TRBJ1-2; CDR3 length: 14; CDR3 DNA: TGTGCCAGCAGCGTAGCGGGCCCCTGGGGTGGCTACACCTTC; CDR3 protein: CASSVAGPWGGYTF
clone size: NA; V gene: TRBV7-8; D gene: NA; J gene: TRBJ2-7; CDR3 length: 14; CDR3 DNA: TGTGCCAGCAGCTTATTCGGGCAGGTTAGCGAGCAGTACTTC; CDR3 protein: CASSLFGQVSEQYF
clone size: once; V gene: TRBV7-3; D gene: NA; J gene: TRBJ2-1; CDR3 length: 15; CDR3 DNA: TGTGCCAGCAGCTTAAGCTCGGGACGGAACAATGAGCAGTTCTTC; CDR3 protein: CASSLSSGRNNEQFF
clone size: NA; V gene: TRBV7-2; D gene: NA; J gene: TRBJ2-2; CDR3 length: 17; CDR3 DNA: TGTGCCAGCAGCTTATTTAGGCCAGGTCGGAACACCGGGGAGCTGTTTTTT; CDR3 protein: CASSLFRPGRNTGELFF
clone size: NA; V gene: TRBV2; D gene: TRBD1; J gene: TRBJ1-1; CDR3 length: 15; CDR3 DNA: TGTGCCAGCAGTCCCGGGACAGTCATGAACACTGAAGCTTTCTTT; CDR3 protein: CASSPGTVMNTEAFF
clone size: NA; V gene: TRBV29-1; D gene: NA; J gene: TRBJ1-6; CDR3 length: 14; CDR3 DNA: TGCAGCGCACAAACGCAGGGATCCAATTCACCCCTCCACTTT; CDR3 protein: CSAQTQGSNSPLHF
clone size: NA; V gene: TRBV5-1; D gene: NA; J gene: TRBJ1-2; CDR3 length: 14; CDR3 DNA: TGCGCCAGCAGCGTTAGGACAGACGGCTATGGCTACACCTTC; CDR3 protein: CASSVRTDGYGYTF
clone size: NA; V gene: TRBV18; D gene: TRBD1; J gene: TRBJ2-7; CDR3 length: 14; CDR3 DNA: TGTGCCAGCTCCCCCGGGACAGGGGGGGTCGAGCAGTACTTC; CDR3 protein: CASSPGTGGVEQYF
clone size: NA; V gene: TRBV6-5; D gene: TRBD1; J gene: TRBJ2-2; CDR3 length: 15; CDR3 DNA: TGTGCCAGCAGCCTCATAACAGGGGGTGCCGGGGAGCTGTTTTTT; CDR3 protein: CASSLITGGAGELFF
clone size: NA; V gene: TRBV20-1; D gene: TRBD2; J gene: TRBJ2-1; CDR3 length: 11; CDR3 DNA: TGCAGTGCGGGAAGCGGGGGGGCGCAGTTCTTC; CDR3 protein: CSAGSGGAQFF